The clone carrying this T cell receptor beta chain was observed a single time. The protocol was immunoSEQ multiplex PCR, while the TCRdb copy is restricted to in-frame clones and leaves out a portion. The data show 1.6 million or so clones, roughly 97% seen once. Researchers partitioned CD4+ cells into CD45RA+ naive and CD45RA-negative memory subsets. The germline CDR1 and CDR2 sequences are KGHSH and LQKENI. The V and J ends lost 2 bases and 4 bases, in that order; junction bases with no gene match: 9. CDR3 length: 17 residues. This record belongs to a study of shared clonotypes between healthy human individuals.

Sequenced input: naive CD4+ T cells sorted from blood. Subset here: CD45RA+ positively selected. The chain is built from TRBV18 and TRBJ2-7; TRBD2 aligns across 12 bases. The TCR comes from a man younger than 40 in good health. The CDR3: CASSPINGLAGTYEQYF. Here the CDR3 DNA reads TGTGCCAGCTCACCAATCAACGGACTAGCGGGAACTTACGAGCAGTACTTC.